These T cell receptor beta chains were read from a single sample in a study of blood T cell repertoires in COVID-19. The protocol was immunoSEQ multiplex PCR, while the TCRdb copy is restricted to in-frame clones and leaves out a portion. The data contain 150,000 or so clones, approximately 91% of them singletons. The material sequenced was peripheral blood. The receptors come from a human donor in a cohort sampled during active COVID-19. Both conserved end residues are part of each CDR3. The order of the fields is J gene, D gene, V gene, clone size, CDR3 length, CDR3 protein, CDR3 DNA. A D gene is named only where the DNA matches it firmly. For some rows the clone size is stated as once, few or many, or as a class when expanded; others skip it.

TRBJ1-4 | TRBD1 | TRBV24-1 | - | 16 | CATSDATGTGREKLFF | TGTGCCACCAGTGATGCAACCGGGACAGGGCGTGAAAAACTGTTTTTT
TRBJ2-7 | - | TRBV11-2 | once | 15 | CASSSVSVSGWEQYF | TGTGCCAGCAGCTCAGTTAGCGTTAGCGGTTGGGAGCAGTACTTC
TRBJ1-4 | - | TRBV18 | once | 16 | CASSTGTGATNEKLFF | TGTGCCAGCTCAACCGGGACGGGGGCAACTAATGAAAAACTGTTTTTT
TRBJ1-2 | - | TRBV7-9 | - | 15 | CASSLVPRISHGYTF | TGTGCCAGCAGCTTAGTGCCTAGGATTTCGCATGGCTACACCTTC
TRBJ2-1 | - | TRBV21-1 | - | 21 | CASRPRKLREGELGSYNEQFF | TGTGCCAGCAGACCCAGGAAATTGCGGGAGGGAGAACTTGGATCCTACAATGAGCAGTTCTTC
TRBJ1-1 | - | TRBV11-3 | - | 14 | CASSLGPRHTEAFF | TGTGCCAGCAGCTTAGGGCCTCGCCACACTGAAGCTTTCTTT
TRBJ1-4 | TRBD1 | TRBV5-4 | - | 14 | CASSHRDREEKLFF | TGTGCCAGCAGCCATAGGGACAGGGAGGAAAAACTGTTTTTT
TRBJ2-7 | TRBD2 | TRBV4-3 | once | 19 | CASSTRASGKHGASYEQYF | TGCGCCAGCAGCACCCGGGCTAGCGGGAAACACGGGGCCTCCTACGAGCAGTACTTC
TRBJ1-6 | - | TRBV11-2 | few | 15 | CASSPYGEGFSPLHF | TGTGCCAGCAGCCCATATGGGGAGGGGTTCTCACCCCTCCACTTT
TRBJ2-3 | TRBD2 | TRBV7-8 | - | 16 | CASSLGTSGGGDTQYF | TGTGCCAGCAGCCTCGGGACTAGCGGGGGGGGAGATACGCAGTATTTT
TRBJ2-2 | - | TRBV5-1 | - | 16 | CASSFLGGVRAGELFF | TGCGCCAGCAGCTTCCTAGGGGGAGTCAGGGCCGGGGAGCTGTTTTTT
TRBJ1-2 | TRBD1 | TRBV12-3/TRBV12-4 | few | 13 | CASSRQGSRGYTF | TGTGCCAGCAGCCGACAGGGGAGCCGTGGCTACACCTTC
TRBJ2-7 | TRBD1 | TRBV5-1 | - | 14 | CASSLGQGSYEQYF | TGCGCCAGCAGCCTGGGACAGGGGTCTTACGAGCAGTACTTC
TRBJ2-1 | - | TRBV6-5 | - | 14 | CASSYSAGRNEQFF | TGTGCCAGCAGTTACTCGGCAGGGAGGAATGAGCAGTTCTTC
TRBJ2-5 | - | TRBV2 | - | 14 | CASSFRWAETFQYF | TGTGCCAGCAGTTTCCGGTGGGCCGAGACCTTTCAGTACTTC
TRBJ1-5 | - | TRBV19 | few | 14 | CASSFVFENQPQHF | TGTGCCAGTAGTTTCGTTTTTGAGAATCAGCCCCAGCATTTT
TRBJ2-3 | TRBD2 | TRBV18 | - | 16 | CASSRLAGEITDTQYF | TGTGCCAGCTCAAGACTAGCGGGGGAGATTACAGATACGCAGTATTTT
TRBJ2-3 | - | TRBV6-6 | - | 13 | CASSYSATDTQYF | TGTGCCAGCAGTTACTCGGCCACAGATACGCAGTATTTT
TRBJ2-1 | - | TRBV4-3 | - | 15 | CASSQDLGGYNEQFF | TGCGCCAGCAGCCAAGATTTGGGAGGCTACAATGAGCAGTTCTTC
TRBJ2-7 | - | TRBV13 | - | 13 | CASSWFQGYEQYF | TGTGCCAGCAGCTGGTTTCAGGGCTACGAGCAGTACTTC
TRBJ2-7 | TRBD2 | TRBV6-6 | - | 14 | CASSKERGAYEQYF | TGTGCCAGCAGTAAAGAGCGGGGGGCCTACGAGCAGTACTTC
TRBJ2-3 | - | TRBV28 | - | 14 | CASSLGTSTDTQYF | TGTGCCAGCAGTTTGGGGACTAGCACAGATACGCAGTATTTT
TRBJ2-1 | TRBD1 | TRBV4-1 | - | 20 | CASSQVPPPFRQGTDNEQFF | TGCGCCAGCAGCCAAGTCCCACCCCCCTTTCGACAGGGGACGGACAATGAGCAGTTCTTC
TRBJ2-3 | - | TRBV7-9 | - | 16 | CASSLDGRAYVDTQYF | TGTGCCAGCAGCTTAGATGGCAGGGCGTACGTCGATACGCAGTATTTT
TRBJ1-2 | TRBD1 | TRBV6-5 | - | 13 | CASKRTGIYGYTF | TGTGCCAGCAAGAGGACAGGGATCTATGGCTACACCTTC